This T cell receptor beta chain was captured by sequencing in a study of T cell responses to AZD1222 COVID-19 vaccine. Sequenced by immunoSEQ multiplex PCR; TCRdb stores in-frame clones only, minus some. The data contain about 59,000 clones, roughly 89% of them singletons. V lost 2 bases and J lost 1, with 5 bases in between. This CDR3 has 13 amino acids. The germline CDR1 and CDR2 sequences are KGHSH and LQKENI. The sample consisted of peripheral blood, taken on day 0 of AZD1222 vaccination. V is TRBV18 and J is TRBJ1-1; D is ambiguous. The receptor was derived from an adult in good health. CDR3: CASSPITNTEAFF. The CDR3 DNA reads as TGTGCCAGCTCACCAATAACGAACACTGAAGCTTTCTTT.